The T cell receptor (beta chain) described here comes from a study of tumor and adjacent non-tumor tissue in lung cancer listed by TCRdb under 2018. Background on the whole study: The cohort included some 11 adenocarcinoma, a couple of squamous cell carcinoma and 1 small cell lung cancer patients. The study compared bulk TCRbeta repertoires from lung tumor tissue and matched distant non-tumor lung tissue of roughly 15 lung cancer patients. Sequencing generated a total of 120 million or so productive TCRbeta reads, averaging about 4.17 million reads per sample. Ages among the 15 or so patients ranged from roughly 31 to 76 years, there were approximately 10 men and 5 women, and disease was at TNM stage I to III. A few dozen paired specimens, one tumor and one normal lung sample per patient, were profiled by TCRbeta CDR3 sequencing. Beyond this particular receptor, the publication reports: Significantly higher TCR diversity was found in younger patients, and higher tumor TCR diversity was associated with shorter overall and disease-free survival. A significantly larger cumulative share of the repertoire was made up by the top 100 clones in normal lung than in tumor tissue. Tumor tissue showed significantly higher TCR diversity (inverse Simpson) than normal lung tissue, at about 400 vs 150 (P = 0.0075, Mann-Whitney U test). Only approximately 14 patients were included in the cohort, and the need for larger samples and more detailed clinical data was noted by the authors. Peripheral blood was not sequenced, so blood TCRbeta repertoires were not examined in the lung cancer patients of the study. The methods do not name the sequencing platform or mention unique molecular identifiers.

As to this clonotype: Its cognate antigen has yet to be identified. Compared with germline, one end of the junction differs, possibly owing to a read error.

RNA was extracted from bulk unsorted tissue and checked for quality with a NanoDrop ND-1000 and an Agilent 2100. Normal lung samples were distant non-tumor tissue taken more than 3 cm from the tumor edge. Newly diagnosed lung cancer patients without prior chemotherapy who had been admitted for thoracic surgery in China between August and November 2014 were enrolled as donors. Patients with previous radiotherapy or chemotherapy, or with another concurrent cancer, were excluded from the study. Pieces of surgical tissue measuring about 1-2.1 cm3 were kept in RNAlater solution and held at -80 degrees C until needed. The library was obtained by multiplex PCR. Sequenced on an Illumina HiSeq 2500. TCRbeta libraries were built by three rounds of nested PCR using primers (Table S4), following protocols modified from ARM-PCR. Before sequencing, PCR products of 200-500 bp were cut from the gel and purified using the QIAquick gel extraction kit. As for the authors' bioinformatics: Trimmomatic was used to clean the reads, FLASH merged the cleaned reads into complete CDR3 sequences, and MiTCR assigned the sequences to V(D)J germline segments. Clonal diversity was calculated as the inverse Simpson's index using VDJtools. A read counted as productive if the sequence was in-frame and lacked a premature stop codon. TCRdb redid the processing of the public reads, applying fastp at Q25 and MiXCR, and retained in-frame beta chains. CDR3 protein sequences are deduplicated, and each keeps its most common genes and DNA. Here the V and J calls rest on TCRdb's processing, not on the authors' analysis. This sample is represented by some 66,000 distinct CDR3 sequences; roughly 60% of them were singletons. About 31% of the sample rests with the top ten.

The clonotype comes from a man between 70 and 80 years old with non-small cell lung cancer. Sequenced input: distant non-tumor lung tissue.

The DNA is TGCGCCAGCATCCAAGCATCGGAGTTCTACGAGCAGTACTTC. Translated, this gives CASIQASEFYEQYF. The rearrangement combines TRBV4-1 with TRBJ2-7; the D gene assignment is ambiguous. The germline V gene supplies CDR1 MGHRA and CDR2 YSYEKL. The CDR3 has 14 amino acids, counting the end cysteine and phenylalanine. Only the CDR3 portion is preserved as DNA: 42 bases, with reading frame beginning at the first base.